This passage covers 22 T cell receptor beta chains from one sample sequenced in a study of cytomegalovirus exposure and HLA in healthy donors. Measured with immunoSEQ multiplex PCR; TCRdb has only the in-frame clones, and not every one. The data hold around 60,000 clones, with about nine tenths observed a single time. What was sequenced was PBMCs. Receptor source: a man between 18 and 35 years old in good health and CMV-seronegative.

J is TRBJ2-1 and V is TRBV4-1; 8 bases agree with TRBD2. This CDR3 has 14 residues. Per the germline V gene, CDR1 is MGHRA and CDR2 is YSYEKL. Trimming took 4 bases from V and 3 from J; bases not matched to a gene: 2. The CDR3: CASSLTSGYNEQFF. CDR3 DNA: TGCGCCAGCAGCCTAACTAGCGGCTACAATGAGCAGTTCTTC.

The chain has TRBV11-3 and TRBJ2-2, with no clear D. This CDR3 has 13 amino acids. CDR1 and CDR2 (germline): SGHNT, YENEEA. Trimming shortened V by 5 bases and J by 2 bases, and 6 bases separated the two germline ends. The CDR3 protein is CASSRTNTGELFF. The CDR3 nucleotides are TGTGCCAGCAGCCGTACAAACACCGGGGAGCTGTTTTTT.

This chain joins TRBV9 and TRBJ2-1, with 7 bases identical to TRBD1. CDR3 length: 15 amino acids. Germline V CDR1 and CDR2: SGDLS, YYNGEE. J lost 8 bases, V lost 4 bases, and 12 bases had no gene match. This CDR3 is CASSKGAVYGDEQFF. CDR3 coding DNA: TGTGCCAGCAGCAAGGGGGCGGTTTACGGCGATGAGCAGTTCTTC.

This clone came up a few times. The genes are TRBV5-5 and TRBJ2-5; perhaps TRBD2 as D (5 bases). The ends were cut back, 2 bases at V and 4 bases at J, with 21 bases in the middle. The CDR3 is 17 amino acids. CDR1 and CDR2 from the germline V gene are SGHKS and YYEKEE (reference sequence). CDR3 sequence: CASSFYSTDGVRETQYF. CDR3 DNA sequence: TGTGCCAGCAGCTTCTATAGTACGGACGGGGTGAGAGAGACCCAGTACTTC.

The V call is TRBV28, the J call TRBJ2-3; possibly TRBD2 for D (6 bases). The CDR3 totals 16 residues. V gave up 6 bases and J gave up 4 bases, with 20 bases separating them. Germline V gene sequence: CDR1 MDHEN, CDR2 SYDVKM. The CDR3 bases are TGTGCCAGCAGACCTGAAGAGGGGCGGGACTCAGATACGCAGTATTTT. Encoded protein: CASRPEEGRDSDTQYF.

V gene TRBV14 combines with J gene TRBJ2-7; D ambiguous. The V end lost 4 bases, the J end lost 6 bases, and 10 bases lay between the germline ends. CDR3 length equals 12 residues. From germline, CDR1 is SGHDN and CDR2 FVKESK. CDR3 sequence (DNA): TGTGCCAGCAGCCTGGTGGGCGCCGAGCAGTACTTC. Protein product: CASSLVGAEQYF.

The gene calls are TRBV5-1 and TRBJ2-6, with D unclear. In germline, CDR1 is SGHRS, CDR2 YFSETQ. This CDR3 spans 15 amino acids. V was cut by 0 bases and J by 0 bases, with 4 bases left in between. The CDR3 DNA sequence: TGCGCCAGCAGCTTGGCTCTCTCTGGGGCCAACGTCCTGACTTTC. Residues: CASSLALSGANVLTF.

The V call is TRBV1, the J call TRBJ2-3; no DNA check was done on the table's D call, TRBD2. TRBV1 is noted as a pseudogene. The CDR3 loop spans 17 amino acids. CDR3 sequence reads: CTSSQGSGSGVTDTQYF. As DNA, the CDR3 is TGCACCAGCAGCCAAGGGTCGGGAAGCGGGGTCACAGATACGCAGTATTTT.

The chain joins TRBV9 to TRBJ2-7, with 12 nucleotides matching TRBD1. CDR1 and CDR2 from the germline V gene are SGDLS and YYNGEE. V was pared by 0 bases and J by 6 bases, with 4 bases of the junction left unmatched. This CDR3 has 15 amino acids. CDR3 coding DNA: TGTGCCAGCAGCGTAGATGGGACAGGGGGCACCGAGCAGTACTTC. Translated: CASSVDGTGGTEQYF.

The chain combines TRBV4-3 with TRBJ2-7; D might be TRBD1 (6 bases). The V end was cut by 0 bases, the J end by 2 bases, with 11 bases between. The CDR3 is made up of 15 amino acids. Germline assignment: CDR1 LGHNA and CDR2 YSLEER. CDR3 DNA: TGCGCCAGCAGCCAAGATTACAGGGTCCCCTACGAGCAGTACTTC. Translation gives CASSQDYRVPYEQYF.

CDR3 DNA sequence: TGTGCCAGCAGCTTAAGACTAGCGGTTACCGCCAATGAGCAGTTCTTC. Translation gives CASSLRLAVTANEQFF. The chain is built from TRBV11-2 and TRBJ2-1; 9 bases agree with TRBD2. Losses at the gene ends were 2 bases for V and 6 bases for J; bases not matched to a gene: 8. This CDR3 has 16 residues. Germline CDR1 reads SGHAT; CDR2 reads FQNNGV.

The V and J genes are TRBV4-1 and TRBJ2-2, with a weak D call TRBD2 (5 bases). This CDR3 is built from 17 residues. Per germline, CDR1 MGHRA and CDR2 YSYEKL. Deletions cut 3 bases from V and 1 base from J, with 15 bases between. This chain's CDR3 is CASSQRVTVLNTGELFF. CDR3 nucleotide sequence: TGCGCCAGCAGCCAGCGGGTTACGGTCCTGAACACCGGGGAGCTGTTTTTT.

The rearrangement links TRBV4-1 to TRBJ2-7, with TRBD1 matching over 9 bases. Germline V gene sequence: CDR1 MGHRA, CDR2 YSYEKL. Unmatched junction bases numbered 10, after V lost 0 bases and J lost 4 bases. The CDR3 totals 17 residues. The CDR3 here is CASSQDTGGIGIYEQYF. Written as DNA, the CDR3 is TGCGCCAGCAGCCAAGATACAGGGGGCATCGGGATATACGAGCAGTACTTC.

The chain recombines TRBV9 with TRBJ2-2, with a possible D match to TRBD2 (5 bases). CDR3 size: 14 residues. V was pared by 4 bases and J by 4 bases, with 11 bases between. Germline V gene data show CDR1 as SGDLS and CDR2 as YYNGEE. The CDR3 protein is CASSPALGTGELFF. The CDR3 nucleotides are TGTGCCAGCAGCCCTGCACTAGGCACCGGGGAGCTGTTTTTT.

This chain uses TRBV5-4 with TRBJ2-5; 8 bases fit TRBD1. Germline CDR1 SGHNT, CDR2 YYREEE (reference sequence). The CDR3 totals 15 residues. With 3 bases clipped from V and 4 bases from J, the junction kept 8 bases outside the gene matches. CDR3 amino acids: CASSSLDRGLETQYF. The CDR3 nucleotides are TGTGCCAGCAGCTCACTTGACAGGGGACTAGAGACCCAGTACTTC.

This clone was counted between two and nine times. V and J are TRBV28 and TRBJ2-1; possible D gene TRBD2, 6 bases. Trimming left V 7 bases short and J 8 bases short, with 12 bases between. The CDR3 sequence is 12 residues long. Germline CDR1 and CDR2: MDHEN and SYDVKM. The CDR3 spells CASMEGRDEQFF. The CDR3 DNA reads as TGTGCCAGCATGGAGGGCCGGGATGAGCAGTTCTTC.

CDR3 sequence reads: CASSHVGLAEDYNEQFF. The CDR3 DNA follows: TGCGCCAGCAGCCATGTAGGACTAGCGGAAGACTACAATGAGCAGTTCTTC. V usage is TRBV4-1 and J usage is TRBJ2-1; 10 bases match TRBD2. Trimming took 3 bases from V and 3 from J; bases not matched to a gene: 8. The CDR3 spans 17 residues. Germline CDR1 and CDR2: MGHRA and YSYEKL.

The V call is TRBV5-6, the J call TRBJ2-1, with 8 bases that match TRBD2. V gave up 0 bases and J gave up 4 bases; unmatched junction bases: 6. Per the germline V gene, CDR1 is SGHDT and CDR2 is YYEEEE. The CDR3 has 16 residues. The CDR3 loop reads CASSLAGGGPYNEQFF. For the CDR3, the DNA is TGTGCCAGCAGCTTGGCCGGCGGGGGGCCTTACAATGAGCAGTTCTTC.

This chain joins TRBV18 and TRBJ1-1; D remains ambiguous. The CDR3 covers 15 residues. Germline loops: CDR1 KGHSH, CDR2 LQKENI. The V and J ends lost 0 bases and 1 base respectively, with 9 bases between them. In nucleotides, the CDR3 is TGTGCCAGCTCACCACCCTTGGCGGCGAACACTGAAGCTTTCTTT. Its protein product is CASSPPLAANTEAFF.

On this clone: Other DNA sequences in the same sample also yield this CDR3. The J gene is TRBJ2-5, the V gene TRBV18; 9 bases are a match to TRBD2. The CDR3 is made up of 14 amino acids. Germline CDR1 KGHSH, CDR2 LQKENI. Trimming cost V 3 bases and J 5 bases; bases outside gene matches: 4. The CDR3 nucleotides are TGTGCCAGCTCACCGGGACTAGCTGGTGAGACCCAGTACTTC. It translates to CASSPGLAGETQYF.

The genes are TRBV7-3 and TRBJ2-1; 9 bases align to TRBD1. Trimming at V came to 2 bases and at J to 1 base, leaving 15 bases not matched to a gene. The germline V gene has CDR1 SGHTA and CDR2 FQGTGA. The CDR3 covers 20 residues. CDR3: CASSLPAGTNDRGSYNEQFF. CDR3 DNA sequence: TGTGCCAGCAGCTTACCCGCCGGGACAAACGACAGGGGGTCCTACAATGAGCAGTTCTTC.

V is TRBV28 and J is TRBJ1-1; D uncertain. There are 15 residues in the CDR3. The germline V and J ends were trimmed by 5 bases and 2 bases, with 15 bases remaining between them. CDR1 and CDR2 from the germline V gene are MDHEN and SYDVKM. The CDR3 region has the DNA TGTGCCAGCAGTCCCGCGGGAAATGCAAACACTGAAGCTTTCTTT. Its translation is CASSPAGNANTEAFF.